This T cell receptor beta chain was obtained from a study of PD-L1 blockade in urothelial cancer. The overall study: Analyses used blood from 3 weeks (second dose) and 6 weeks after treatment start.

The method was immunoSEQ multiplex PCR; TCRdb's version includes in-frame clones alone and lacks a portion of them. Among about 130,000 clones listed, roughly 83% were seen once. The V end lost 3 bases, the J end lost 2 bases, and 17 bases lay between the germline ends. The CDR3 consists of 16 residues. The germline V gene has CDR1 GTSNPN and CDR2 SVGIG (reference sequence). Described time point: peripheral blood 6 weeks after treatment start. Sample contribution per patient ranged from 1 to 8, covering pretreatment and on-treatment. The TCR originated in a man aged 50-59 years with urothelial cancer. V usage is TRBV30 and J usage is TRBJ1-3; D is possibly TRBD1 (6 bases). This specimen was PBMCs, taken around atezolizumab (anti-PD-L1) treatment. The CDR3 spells CAWRAWGLMAGNTIYF. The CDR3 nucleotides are TGTGCCTGGAGAGCGTGGGGGCTAATGGCTGGAAACACCATATATTTT. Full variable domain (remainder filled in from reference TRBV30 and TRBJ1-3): SQTIHQWPATLVQPVGSPLSLECTVEGTSNPNLYWYRQAAGRGLQLLFYSVGIGQISSEVPQNLSASRPQDRQFILSSKKLLLSDSGFYLCAWRAWGLMAGNTIYFGEGSWLTVV.